This T cell receptor (beta chain) came from a study of blood T cell repertoires in COVID-19. Produced via immunoSEQ multiplex PCR; TCRdb's table is partial and in-frame only. The repertoire includes 85,000 to 95,000 clones, around 90% of them detected once, and under 5% sits in the top ten. The sequence came from a woman aged 50 to 60 in a cohort sampled during active COVID-19. The sample taken for sequencing was peripheral blood.

The CDR3 reads CASSWTGNPYEQYF. The CDR3 DNA follows: TGTGCCAGCAGCTGGACAGGGAATCCCTACGAGCAGTACTTC. The chain has TRBV5-6 and TRBJ2-7, with TRBD1 matching 8 bases. The CDR3 contains 14 residues. The germline V gene encodes CDR1 SGHDT and CDR2 YYEEEE. V dropped 3 bases and J dropped 2; count of bases not matched to a gene: 4.